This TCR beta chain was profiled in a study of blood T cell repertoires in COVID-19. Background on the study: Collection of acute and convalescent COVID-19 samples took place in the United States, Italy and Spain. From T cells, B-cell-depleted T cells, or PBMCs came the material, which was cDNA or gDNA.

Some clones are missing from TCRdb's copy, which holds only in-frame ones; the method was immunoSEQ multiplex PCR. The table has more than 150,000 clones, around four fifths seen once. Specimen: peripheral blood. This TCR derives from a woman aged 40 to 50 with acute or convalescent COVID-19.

This CDR3 is CATPDRAYSNQPQHF. As DNA, the CDR3 is TGTGCCACCCCGGACAGGGCCTATAGCAATCAGCCCCAGCATTTT. The chain joins TRBV24-1 to TRBJ1-5, with 8 bases fitting TRBD1. CDR3 length: 15 residues. Per the germline V gene, CDR1 is KGHDR and CDR2 is SFDVKD. V was pared by 9 bases and J by 0 bases, with 6 bases of the junction left unmatched.